This T cell receptor beta chain came from a study of T cells in Graves' hyperthyroidism and ophthalmopathy. Study as a whole: Blood from the periphery was taken at initial diagnosis, before any treatment.

Trimming cost V 1 base and J 3 bases; bases outside gene matches: 10. The CDR3 is 18 residues long. The germline V gene has CDR1 LGHDT and CDR2 YNNKEL (reference sequence). It was RNA transcripts that yielded the amplified TCR beta CDR3 regions. A set of HTBI primers served as the primers for a first-round RT-PCR of the TCR CDR3. TCRdb reprocessed the multiplex PCR reads with MiXCR, giving one entry per CDR3 protein. This sample carries 500,000 to 650,000 distinct CDR3 sequences, roughly 15% of them seen once, and the ten largest clones take approximately 14%. The receptor was isolated from a woman aged 35 to 49 with Graves' hyperthyroidism. Sequencing input: blood. The rearrangement joins TRBV3-1 to TRBJ2-2; 8 nucleotides match TRBD2. CDR3 sequence reads: CASSQGISGTGDTGELFF. Here the CDR3 DNA reads TGTGCCAGCAGCCAAGGTATTAGCGGGACCGGCGACACCGGGGAGCTGTTTTTT. Together with reference TRBV3-1 and TRBJ2-2, the CDR3 gives the full variable domain: DTAVSQTPKYLVTQMGNDKSIKCEQNLGHDTMYWYKQDSKKFLKIMFSYNNKELIINETVPNRFSPKSPDKAHLNLHINSLELGDSAVYFCASSQGISGTGDTGELFFGEGSRLTVL.